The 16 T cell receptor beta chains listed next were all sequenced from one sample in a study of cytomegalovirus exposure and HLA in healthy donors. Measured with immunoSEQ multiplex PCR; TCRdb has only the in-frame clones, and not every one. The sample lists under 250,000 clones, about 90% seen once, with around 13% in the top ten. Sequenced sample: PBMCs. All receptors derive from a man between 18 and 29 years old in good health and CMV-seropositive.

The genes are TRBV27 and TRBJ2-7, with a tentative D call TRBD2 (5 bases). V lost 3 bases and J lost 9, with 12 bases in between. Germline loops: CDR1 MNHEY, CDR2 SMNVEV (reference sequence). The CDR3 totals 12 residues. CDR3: CASSFPGEGQYF. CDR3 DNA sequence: TGTGCCAGCAGTTTTCCCGGAGAGGGGCAGTACTTC.

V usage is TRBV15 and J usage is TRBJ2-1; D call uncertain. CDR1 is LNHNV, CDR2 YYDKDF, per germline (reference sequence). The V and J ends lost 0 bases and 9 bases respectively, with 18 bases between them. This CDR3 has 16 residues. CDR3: CATSRDMTLGGSEQFF. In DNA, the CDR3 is TGTGCCACCAGCAGAGATATGACTTTGGGCGGCAGTGAGCAGTTCTTC.

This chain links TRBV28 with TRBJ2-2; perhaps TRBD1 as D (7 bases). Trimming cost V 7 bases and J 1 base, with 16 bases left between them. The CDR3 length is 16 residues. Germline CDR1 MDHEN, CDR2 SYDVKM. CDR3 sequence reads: CASIIGGTVNTGELFF. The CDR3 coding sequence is TGTGCCAGCATCATAGGGGGGACAGTGAACACCGGGGAGCTGTTTTTT.

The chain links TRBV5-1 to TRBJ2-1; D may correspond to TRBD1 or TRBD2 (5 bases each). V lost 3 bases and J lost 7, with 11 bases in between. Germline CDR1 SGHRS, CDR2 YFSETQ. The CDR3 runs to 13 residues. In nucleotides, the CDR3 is TGCGCCAGCAGCTGGGACGCTACAAATGAGCAGTTCTTC. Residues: CASSWDATNEQFF.

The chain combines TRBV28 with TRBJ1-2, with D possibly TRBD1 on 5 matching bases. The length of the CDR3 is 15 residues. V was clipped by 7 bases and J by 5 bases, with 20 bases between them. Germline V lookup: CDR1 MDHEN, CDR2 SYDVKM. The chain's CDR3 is CASTPGYHRQYGYTF. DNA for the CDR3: TGTGCCAGCACCCCAGGGTATCACAGACAATATGGCTACACCTTC.

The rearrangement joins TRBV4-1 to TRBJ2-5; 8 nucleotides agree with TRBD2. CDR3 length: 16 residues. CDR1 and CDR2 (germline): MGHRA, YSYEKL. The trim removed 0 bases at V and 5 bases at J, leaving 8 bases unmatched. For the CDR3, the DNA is TGCGCCAGCAGCCAAGATTCGCTAGCGGGTGCGGAGACCCAGTACTTC. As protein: CASSQDSLAGAETQYF.

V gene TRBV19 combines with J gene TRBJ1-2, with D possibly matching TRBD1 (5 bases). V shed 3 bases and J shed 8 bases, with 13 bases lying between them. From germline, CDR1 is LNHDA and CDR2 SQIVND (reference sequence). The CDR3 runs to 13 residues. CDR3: CASSMLGQEGYTF. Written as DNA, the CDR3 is TGTGCCAGTAGTATGTTGGGGCAAGAAGGCTACACCTTC.

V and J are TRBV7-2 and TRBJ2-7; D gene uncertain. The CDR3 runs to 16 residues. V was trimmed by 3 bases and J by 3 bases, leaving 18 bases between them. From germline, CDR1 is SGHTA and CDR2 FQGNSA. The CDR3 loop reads CASSLVVAGTVYEQYF. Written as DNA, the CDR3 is TGTGCCAGCAGCTTGGTGGTAGCAGGCACCGTCTACGAGCAGTACTTC.

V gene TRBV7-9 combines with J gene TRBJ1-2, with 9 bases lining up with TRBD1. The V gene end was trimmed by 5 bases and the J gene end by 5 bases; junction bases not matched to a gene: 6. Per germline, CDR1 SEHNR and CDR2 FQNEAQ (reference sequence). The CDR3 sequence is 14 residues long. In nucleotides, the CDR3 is TGTGCCAGCAGCAGGGACAGGGTAAATTATGGCTACACCTTC. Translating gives CASSRDRVNYGYTF.

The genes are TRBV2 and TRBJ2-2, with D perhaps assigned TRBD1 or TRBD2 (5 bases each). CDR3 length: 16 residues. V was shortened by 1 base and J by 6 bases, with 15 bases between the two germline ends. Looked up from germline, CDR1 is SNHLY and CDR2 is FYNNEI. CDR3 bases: TGTGCCAGCAGTGAAGAAGGGGACCCCGAGGCCGGGGAGCTGTTTTTT. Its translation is CASSEEGDPEAGELFF.

The CDR3 sequence is CASSYSGTITDTQYF. DNA of the CDR3: TGTGCCAGCAGTTACTCGGGGACAATAACAGATACGCAGTATTTT. This chain uses TRBV6-5 with TRBJ2-3, with D maybe TRBD1 (6 bases). The ends were cut back, 0 bases at V and 3 bases at J, with 10 bases in the middle. Germline V gene sequence: CDR1 MNHEY, CDR2 SVGAGI. The CDR3 runs to 15 residues.

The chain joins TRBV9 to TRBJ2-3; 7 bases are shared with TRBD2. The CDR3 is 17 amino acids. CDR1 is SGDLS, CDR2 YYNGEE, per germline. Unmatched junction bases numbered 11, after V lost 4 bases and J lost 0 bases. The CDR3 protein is CASSRRVGGSSTDTQYF. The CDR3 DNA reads TGTGCCAGCAGCCGCCGGGTTGGCGGGAGTAGCACAGATACGCAGTATTTT.

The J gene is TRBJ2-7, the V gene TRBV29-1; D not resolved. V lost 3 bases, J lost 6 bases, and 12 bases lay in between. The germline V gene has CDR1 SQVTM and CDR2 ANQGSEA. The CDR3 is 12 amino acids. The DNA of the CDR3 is TGCAGCGTTGAGAGGCAAACTGGCGAGCAGTACTTC. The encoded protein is CSVERQTGEQYF.

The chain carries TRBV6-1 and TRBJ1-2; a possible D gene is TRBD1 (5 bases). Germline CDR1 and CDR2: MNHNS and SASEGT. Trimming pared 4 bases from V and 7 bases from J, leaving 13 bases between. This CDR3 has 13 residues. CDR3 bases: TGTGCCAGCAGTGTGGCAGGGTCTACTGGCTACACCTTC. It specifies CASSVAGSTGYTF.

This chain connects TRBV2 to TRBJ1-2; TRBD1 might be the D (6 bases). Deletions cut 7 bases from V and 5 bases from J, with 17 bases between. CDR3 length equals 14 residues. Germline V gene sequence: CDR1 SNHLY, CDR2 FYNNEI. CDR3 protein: CASTQGRGGYGYTF. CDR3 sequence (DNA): TGTGCCAGCACCCAGGGGAGGGGAGGGTATGGCTACACCTTC.

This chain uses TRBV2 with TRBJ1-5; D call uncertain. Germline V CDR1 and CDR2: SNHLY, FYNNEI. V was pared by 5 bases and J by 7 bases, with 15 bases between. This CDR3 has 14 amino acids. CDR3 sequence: CASSLDGLRQPQHF. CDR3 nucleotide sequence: TGTGCCAGCAGTTTGGACGGGCTGAGACAGCCCCAGCATTTT.